These 6 T cell receptor beta chains were sequenced from one sample in a study of shared clonotypes between healthy human individuals. This table comes from immunoSEQ multiplex PCR, and its TCRdb copy is limited to in-frame clones, with some not included. Of around 2.1 million clones in the sample, approximately 95% were seen once. Sequencing was done on a sample of naive CD4+ T cells sorted from blood. Subset specified: CD45RA+ positively selected. The source of these receptors is a man aged 18 to 35 in good health.

V and J are TRBV6-5 and TRBJ1-2; 8 bases fit TRBD1. V lost 3 bases and J lost 7; bases outside the gene matches: 7. The germline gives CDR1 MNHEY, CDR2 SVGAGI. The CDR3 covers 14 residues. The CDR3 bases are TGTGCCAGCAGTTATCGAGGACAGGGTTCTGGCTACACCTTC. This gives the protein CASSYRGQGSGYTF.

The chain recombines TRBV4-3 with TRBJ2-1, with 9 bases fitting TRBD1. V was pared by 0 bases and J by 7 bases, with 4 bases of the junction left unmatched. Germline V gene data show CDR1 as LGHNA and CDR2 as YSLEER. The CDR3 spans 15 residues. The CDR3, as DNA: TGCGCCAGCAGCCAAGATCTAGGACAGGGGAATGAGCAGTTCTTC. Residues: CASSQDLGQGNEQFF.

V gene TRBV4-3 combines with J gene TRBJ2-2; 9 nucleotides align to TRBD1. The CDR3 length is 15 residues. J lost 8 bases, V lost 3 bases, and 7 bases had no gene match. Germline loops: CDR1 LGHNA, CDR2 YSLEER. CDR3 sequence: CASSQLQGAGGELFF. The CDR3 region has the DNA TGCGCCAGCAGCCAGTTACAGGGGGCGGGAGGGGAGCTGTTTTTT.

V and J are TRBV7-3 and TRBJ1-5; 7 bases are shared with TRBD1. This CDR3 has 14 residues. V dropped 3 bases and J dropped 3; count of bases not matched to a gene: 2. Germline CDR1 SGHTA, CDR2 FQGTGA. CDR3 loop: CASSFGTVNQPQHF. In nucleotides, the CDR3 is TGTGCCAGCAGCTTCGGGACAGTCAATCAGCCCCAGCATTTT.

The chain links TRBV4-1 to TRBJ1-6; D is uncertain. The CDR3 runs 15 residues. Germline V gene lookup returns CDR1 MGHRA and CDR2 YSYEKL. Trimming pared 0 bases from V and 9 bases from J, leaving 12 bases between. The CDR3, as DNA: TGCGCCAGCAGCCAAGATCACGGCCTAGGTTCACCCCTCCACTTT. This translates into CASSQDHGLGSPLHF.

The V and J genes are TRBV4-3 and TRBJ1-1, with D perhaps matching TRBD1 (5 bases). The CDR3 runs to 15 residues. CDR1 LGHNA and CDR2 YSLEER come from the germline V gene. The V and J ends lost 0 bases and 11 bases respectively, with 19 bases between them. CDR3 sequence: CASSQDPAATGGAFF. Here the CDR3 DNA reads TGCGCCAGCAGCCAAGACCCGGCTGCGACGGGGGGGGCTTTCTTT.